Shown below are 20 T cell receptor beta chains from a single sample sequenced in a study of follicular helper T cells after annual influenza vaccination. The time point denotes: 2015-2016 season, pre-vaccination. Method: immunoSEQ multiplex PCR; TCRdb's copy keeps in-frame clones and lacks some. The top ten clones hold under 3.5% of a sample with fewer than 2,500 clones, 87% of them seen once. Sequenced material: CXCR5- memory CD4+ T cells sorted from blood, taken on the day of influenza vaccination. The receptors originated from an adult who received the influenza vaccine.

The CDR3, as DNA: TGTGCCAGCAGTGATAGGGCCCGGACAGGGGGCAATTACGAGCAGTACTTC. It codes for CASSDRARTGGNYEQYF. The chain has TRBV6-1 and TRBJ2-7, with 11 bases that match TRBD1. Germline V gene lookup returns CDR1 MNHNS and CDR2 SASEGT. This CDR3 spans 17 amino acids. Trimming cost V 3 bases and J 4 bases; bases outside gene matches: 11.

The chain is built from TRBV7-2 and TRBJ1-3; D uncertain. This CDR3 spans 15 amino acids. In germline, CDR1 is SGHTA, CDR2 FQGNSA. Trimming pared 4 bases from V and 4 bases from J, leaving 14 bases between. The chain's CDR3 is CASSSYTSKGNTIYF. The DNA for the CDR3 is TGTGCCAGCAGCTCCTACACCTCCAAAGGAAACACCATATATTTT. Drawing the rest from reference TRBV7-2 and TRBJ1-3, the complete variable domain is GAGVSQSPSNKVTEKGKDVELRCDPISGHTALYWYRQSLGQGLEFLIYFQGNSAPDKSGLPSDRFSAERTGGSVSTLTIQRTQQEDSAVYLCASSSYTSKGNTIYFGEGSWLTVV.

The rearrangement links TRBV6-5 to TRBJ2-3; D assignment may be TRBD1 or TRBD2 (5 bases each). The germline V gene has CDR1 MNHEY and CDR2 SVGAGI. The V gene lost 4 bases and the J gene lost 0 bases, with 14 bases spanning the gap. The CDR3 has 16 residues. In nucleotides, the CDR3 is TGTGCCAGCAGTTGGGGGTTAGGGGCTAGCACAGATACGCAGTATTTT. Its translation is CASSWGLGASTDTQYF.

This sequence joins TRBV28 and TRBJ1-2; unclear D gene. There are 12 residues in the CDR3. Germline assignment: CDR1 MDHEN and CDR2 SYDVKM. Deletions cut 8 bases from V and 1 base from J, with 8 bases between. CDR3 bases: TGTGCCAGCGAGGGTATTAACTATGGCTACACCTTC. It encodes CASEGINYGYTF.

The chain joins TRBV28 to TRBJ1-5, with a tentative D call TRBD1 (5 bases). V shed 2 bases and J shed 0 bases, with 11 bases lying between them. Germline CDR1 is MDHEN and CDR2 is SYDVKM. The CDR3 sequence is 16 residues long. The CDR3 region has the DNA TGTGCCAGCAGTTTAAGGTACAGGTATAGCAATCAGCCCCAGCATTTT. This codes for CASSLRYRYSNQPQHF.

The chain combines TRBV4-1 with TRBJ1-4; 7 positions match TRBD1. J lost 3 bases, V lost 4 bases, and 5 bases had no gene match. This CDR3 spans 15 amino acids. Germline lookup yields CDR1 MGHRA and CDR2 YSYEKL. Here the CDR3 DNA reads TGCGCCAGCAGCCGACCGGGACAGCCTAATGAAAAACTGTTTTTT. Encoded protein: CASSRPGQPNEKLFF.

The rearrangement uses TRBV18 and TRBJ1-6; D gene unclear. Germline-derived CDR1 and CDR2 are KGHSH and LQKENI. The CDR3 has 18 residues. Deletions cut 5 bases from V and 6 bases from J, with 23 bases between. The CDR3 sequence: CASSARAISDGFNSPLHF. In nucleotides, the CDR3 is TGTGCCAGCTCAGCAAGGGCTATATCGGACGGTTTTAATTCACCCCTCCACTTT.

This chain connects TRBV19 to TRBJ2-1; TRBD2 matches at 7 bases. CDR1 and CDR2 (germline): LNHDA, SQIVND (reference sequence). The CDR3 totals 16 residues. Trimming at V came to 2 bases and at J to 4 bases, leaving 8 bases not matched to a gene. CDR3 amino acids: CASSIRSLAEYNEQFF. In nucleotides, the CDR3 is TGTGCCAGTAGTATAAGGTCTCTAGCGGAGTACAATGAGCAGTTCTTC. Looking up the rest from reference TRBV19 and TRBJ2-1 gives the full variable domain: DGGITQSPKYLFRKEGQNVTLSCEQNLNHDAMYWYRQDPGQGLRLIYYSQIVNDFQKGDIAEGYSVSREKKESFPLTVTSAQKNPTAFYLCASSIRSLAEYNEQFFGPGTRLTVL.

The chain combines TRBV7-2 with TRBJ1-4; D is unresolved. This CDR3 has 15 residues. CDR1 and CDR2 from the germline V gene are SGHTA and FQGNSA. Trimming left V 5 bases short and J 8 bases short, with 18 bases between. The CDR3 spells CASSRRSSANEKLFF. CDR3 DNA: TGTGCCAGCAGCAGACGGTCTTCGGCAAACGAAAAACTGTTTTTT.

This clone was observed a single time. J is TRBJ2-3 and V is TRBV5-1; weak D call: TRBD2 (6 bases). In germline, CDR1 is SGHRS, CDR2 YFSETQ. V gave up 2 bases and J gave up 4 bases, with 17 bases separating them. This CDR3 comprises 16 residues. CDR3 coding DNA: TGCGCCAGCAGCTTAGCCGGCCCCCCGGGGGCAGATACGCAGTATTTT. Protein sequence: CASSLAGPPGADTQYF.

The chain joins TRBV27 to TRBJ1-5, with D possibly TRBD1 on 6 matching bases. The V end lost 3 bases, the J end lost 2 bases, and 11 bases lay between the germline ends. This CDR3 is built from 15 residues. Germline CDR1 and CDR2: MNHEY and SMNVEV (reference sequence). The CDR3 reads CASSLLGAGNQPQHF. In DNA form, the CDR3 reads TGTGCCAGCAGTTTGCTGGGGGCGGGCAATCAGCCCCAGCATTTT.

J is TRBJ2-2 and V is TRBV25-1, with TRBD1 matching 8 bases. The CDR3 is made up of 15 amino acids. CDR1 and CDR2 from the germline V gene are MGHDK and SYGVNS. Trimming at V came to 6 bases and at J to 4 bases, leaving 7 bases not matched to a gene. The CDR3 loop is CASSPGTGPTGELFF. The CDR3 DNA reads TGTGCCAGCAGCCCCGGGACAGGCCCCACCGGGGAGCTGTTTTTT.

The rearrangement links TRBV5-1 to TRBJ1-1; 9 bases map to TRBD1. Per germline, CDR1 SGHRS and CDR2 YFSETQ. The CDR3 has 15 residues. After removal of 5 bases from V and 5 bases from J, the junction contained 10 bases not matched to a gene. CDR3 amino acids: CASRSSGQGGTEAFF. In DNA, the CDR3 is TGCGCCAGCAGATCGTCGGGACAGGGTGGTACTGAAGCTTTCTTT. Full variable domain (outside the CDR3, taken from reference TRBV5-1 and TRBJ1-1): KAGVTQTPRYLIKTRGQQVTLSCSPISGHRSVSWYQQTPGQGLQFLFEYFSETQRNKGNFPGRFSGRQFSNSRSEMNVSTLELGDSALYLCASRSSGQGGTEAFFGQGTRLTVV.

The chain links TRBV9 to TRBJ1-1; D gene unclear. Germline lookup yields CDR1 SGDLS and CDR2 YYNGEE. V was trimmed by 2 bases and J by 1 base, leaving 9 bases between them. The CDR3 sequence is 14 residues long. DNA of the CDR3: TGTGCCAGCAGCGTCGACGCCAGGAACACTGAAGCTTTCTTT. It specifies CASSVDARNTEAFF. The full variable domain, completed using reference TRBV9 and TRBJ1-1, is DSGVTQTPKHLITATGQRVTLRCSPRSGDLSVYWYQQSLDQGLQFLIQYYNGEERAKGNILERFSAQQFPDLHSELNLSSLELGDSALYFCASSVDARNTEAFFGQGTRLTVV.

CDR3 loop: CASSTRRGTETQYF. The CDR3 DNA follows: TGTGCCAGCAGCACCCGGAGAGGGACAGAGACCCAGTACTTC. This chain connects TRBV11-1 to TRBJ2-5; either TRBD1 or TRBD2 may supply D (5 bases each). This CDR3 spans 14 amino acids. The V end lost 5 bases, the J end lost 4 bases, and 14 bases lay between the germline ends. Germline CDR1 SGHAT, CDR2 FQDESV (reference sequence). The full variable domain, rest sourced from reference TRBV11-1 and TRBJ2-5, is EAEVAQSPRYKITEKSQAVAFWCDPISGHATLYWYRQILGQGPELLVQFQDESVVDDSQLPKDRFSAERLKGVDSTLKIQPAELGDSAMYLCASSTRRGTETQYFGPGTRLLVL.

This chain connects TRBV19 to TRBJ2-3; 7 bases are a match to TRBD2. This CDR3 is built from 16 residues. Losses at the gene ends were 1 base for V and 1 base for J; bases not matched to a gene: 5. Germline V gives CDR1 LNHDA, CDR2 SQIVND (reference sequence). The CDR3, as DNA: TGTGCCAGTAGTATAGGAAGACGGGAGGGCACAGATACGCAGTATTTT. This sequence encodes CASSIGRREGTDTQYF.

The chain carries TRBV2 and TRBJ2-3, with no clear D. Germline V lookup: CDR1 SNHLY, CDR2 FYNNEI. The CDR3 loop spans 15 amino acids. Between the trimmed V and J ends, which lost 1 base and 4 bases, there was a span of 12 bases. In DNA, the CDR3 is TGTGCCAGCAGTGAAGGTACCCTGGGCCCAGATACGCAGTATTTT. Amino acids: CASSEGTLGPDTQYF.

This clone was detected only a few times. DNA of the CDR3: TGTGCCAGCAGACCCGGGGCATCATATGGCTACACCTTC. It translates to CASRPGASYGYTF. V and J are TRBV28 and TRBJ1-2, with D possibly matching TRBD1 (5 bases). Germline CDR1 and CDR2: MDHEN and SYDVKM. This CDR3 is 13 amino acids long. Trimming pared 6 bases from V and 5 bases from J, leaving 13 bases between.

V gene TRBV7-2 combines with J gene TRBJ2-5, with a tentative D call TRBD2 (5 bases). Germline CDR1 reads SGHTA; CDR2 reads FQGNSA. Between the trimmed V and J ends, which lost 5 bases and 1 base, there was a span of 14 bases. The CDR3 length is 15 residues. As DNA, the CDR3 is TGTGCCAGCAGCCCCCCAGGCAGCGGCCAAGAGACCCAGTACTTC. Translating gives CASSPPGSGQETQYF.

CDR3 sequence: CASETGQGASTDTQYF. The DNA of the CDR3 is TGTGCCAGCGAAACCGGACAGGGAGCTAGCACAGATACGCAGTATTTT. This chain joins TRBV19 and TRBJ2-3; 8 bases are shared with TRBD1. With 9 bases clipped from V and 0 bases from J, the junction kept 11 bases outside the gene matches. The CDR3 sequence is 16 residues long. Germline CDR1 LNHDA, CDR2 SQIVND (reference sequence).